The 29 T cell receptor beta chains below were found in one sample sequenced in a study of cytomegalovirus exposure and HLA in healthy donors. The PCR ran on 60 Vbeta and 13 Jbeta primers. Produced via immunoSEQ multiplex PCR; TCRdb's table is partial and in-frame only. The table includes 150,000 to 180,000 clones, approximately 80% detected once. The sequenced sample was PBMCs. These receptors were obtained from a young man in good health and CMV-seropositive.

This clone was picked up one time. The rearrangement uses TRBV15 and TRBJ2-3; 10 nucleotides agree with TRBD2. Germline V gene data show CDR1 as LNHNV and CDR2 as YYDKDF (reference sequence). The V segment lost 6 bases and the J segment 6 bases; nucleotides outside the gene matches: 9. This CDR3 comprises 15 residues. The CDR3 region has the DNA TGTGCCACCAGTCCCCTAGCGGGAGTAGGTGATACGCAGTATTTT. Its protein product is CATSPLAGVGDTQYF.

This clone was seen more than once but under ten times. The CDR3 DNA reads as TGTGCCACCAATCGGAGGTTTAATCGAACTTACGAGCAGTACTTC. Protein: CATNRRFNRTYEQYF. The chain links TRBV19 to TRBJ2-7, with D perhaps matching TRBD2 (5 bases). V was shortened by 10 bases and J by 4 bases, with 23 bases between the two germline ends. CDR3 length equals 15 residues. Germline V gives CDR1 LNHDA, CDR2 SQIVND (reference sequence).

In DNA form, the CDR3 reads TGTGCCAGCGGGGGGTACAATGAGCAGTTCTTC. Translation: CASGGYNEQFF. The chain recombines TRBV2 with TRBJ2-1; a weak D match, TRBD2 (6 bases). The germline V and J ends were trimmed by 8 bases and 4 bases, with 6 bases remaining between them. The CDR3 loop spans 11 amino acids. Germline loops: CDR1 SNHLY, CDR2 FYNNEI.

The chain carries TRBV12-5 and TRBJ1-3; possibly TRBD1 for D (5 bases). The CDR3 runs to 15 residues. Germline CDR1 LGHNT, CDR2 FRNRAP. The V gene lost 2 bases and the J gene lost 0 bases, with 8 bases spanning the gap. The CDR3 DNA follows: TGTGCTAGTGGTTTGTACGGGGGCTCTGGAAACACCATATATTTT. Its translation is CASGLYGGSGNTIYF.

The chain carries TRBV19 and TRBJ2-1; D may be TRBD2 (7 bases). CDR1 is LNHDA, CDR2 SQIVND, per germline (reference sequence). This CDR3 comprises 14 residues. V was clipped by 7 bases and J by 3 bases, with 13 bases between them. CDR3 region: CASIGEGGYNEQFF. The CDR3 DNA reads TGTGCCAGTATAGGGGAGGGGGGCTACAATGAGCAGTTCTTC.

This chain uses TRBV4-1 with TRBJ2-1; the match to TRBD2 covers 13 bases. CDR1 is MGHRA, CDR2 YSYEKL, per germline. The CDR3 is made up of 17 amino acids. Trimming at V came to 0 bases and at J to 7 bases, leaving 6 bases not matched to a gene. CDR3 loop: CASSQDIRTSGSNEQFF. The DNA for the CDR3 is TGCGCCAGCAGCCAAGATATTCGGACTAGCGGGAGTAATGAGCAGTTCTTC.

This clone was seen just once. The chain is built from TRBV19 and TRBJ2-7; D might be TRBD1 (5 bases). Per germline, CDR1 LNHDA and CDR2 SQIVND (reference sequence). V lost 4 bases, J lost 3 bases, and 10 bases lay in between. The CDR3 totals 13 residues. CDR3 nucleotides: TGTGCCAGTAGTAGGCAGGGTGGCTACGAGCAGTACTTC. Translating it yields CASSRQGGYEQYF.

The CDR3 bases are TGTGCCAGCAGTTTATCGACAGCTAGGCTAGCTTTCTTT. It encodes CASSLSTARLAFF. The rearrangement links TRBV28 to TRBJ1-1; maybe TRBD1 (5 bases). The germline V gene encodes CDR1 MDHEN and CDR2 SYDVKM. The CDR3 sequence is 13 residues long. V shed 1 base and J shed 10 bases, with 13 bases lying between them.

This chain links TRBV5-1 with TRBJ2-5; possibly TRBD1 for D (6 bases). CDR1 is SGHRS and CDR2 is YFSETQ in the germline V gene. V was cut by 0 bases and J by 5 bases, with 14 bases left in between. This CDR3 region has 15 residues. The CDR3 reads CASSLVEQQGETQYF. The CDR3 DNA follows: TGCGCCAGCAGCTTGGTAGAGCAGCAGGGGGAGACCCAGTACTTC.

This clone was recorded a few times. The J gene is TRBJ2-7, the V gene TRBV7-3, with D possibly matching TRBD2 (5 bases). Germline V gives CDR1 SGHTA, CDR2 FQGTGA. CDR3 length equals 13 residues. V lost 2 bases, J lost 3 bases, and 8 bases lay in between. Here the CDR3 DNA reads TGTGCCAGCAGCTTAGAACTAGGCTACGAGCAGTACTTC. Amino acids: CASSLELGYEQYF.

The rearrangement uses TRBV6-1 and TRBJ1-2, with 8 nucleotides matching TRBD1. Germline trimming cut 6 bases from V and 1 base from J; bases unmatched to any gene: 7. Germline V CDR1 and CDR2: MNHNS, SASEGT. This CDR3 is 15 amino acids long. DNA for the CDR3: TGTGCCAGCAGCCGAGGACAGGGCAGTAACTATGGCTACACCTTC. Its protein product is CASSRGQGSNYGYTF.

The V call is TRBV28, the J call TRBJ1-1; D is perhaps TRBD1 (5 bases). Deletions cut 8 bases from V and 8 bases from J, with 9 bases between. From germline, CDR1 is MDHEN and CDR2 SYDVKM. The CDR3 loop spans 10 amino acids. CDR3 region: CASAGEEAFF. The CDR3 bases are TGTGCCAGCGCGGGGGAGGAAGCTTTCTTT.

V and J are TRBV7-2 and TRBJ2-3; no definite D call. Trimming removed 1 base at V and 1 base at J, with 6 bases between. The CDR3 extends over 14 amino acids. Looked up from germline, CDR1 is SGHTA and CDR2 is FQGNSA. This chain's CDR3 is CASSLDGGTDTQYF. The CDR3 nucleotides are TGTGCCAGCAGCTTAGACGGAGGCACAGATACGCAGTATTTT.

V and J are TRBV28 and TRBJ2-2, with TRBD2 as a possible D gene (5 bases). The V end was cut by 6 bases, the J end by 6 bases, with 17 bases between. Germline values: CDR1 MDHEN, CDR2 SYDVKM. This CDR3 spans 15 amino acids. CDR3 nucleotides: TGTGCCAGCAGCTACGGAGGCCCTGGGGCCGGGGAGCTGTTTTTT. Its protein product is CASSYGGPGAGELFF.

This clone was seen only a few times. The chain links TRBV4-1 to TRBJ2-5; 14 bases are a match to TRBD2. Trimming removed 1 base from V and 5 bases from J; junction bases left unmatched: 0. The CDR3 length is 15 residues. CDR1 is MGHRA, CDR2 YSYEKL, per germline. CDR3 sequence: CASSQGTSGRETQYF. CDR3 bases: TGCGCCAGCAGCCAAGGGACTAGCGGGAGGGAGACCCAGTACTTC.

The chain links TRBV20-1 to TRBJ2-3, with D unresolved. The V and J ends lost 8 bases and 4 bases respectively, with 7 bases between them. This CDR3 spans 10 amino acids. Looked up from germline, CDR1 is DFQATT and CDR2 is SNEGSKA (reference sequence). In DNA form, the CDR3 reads TGCAGTAATGAGGCAGATACGCAGTATTTT. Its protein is CSNEADTQYF.

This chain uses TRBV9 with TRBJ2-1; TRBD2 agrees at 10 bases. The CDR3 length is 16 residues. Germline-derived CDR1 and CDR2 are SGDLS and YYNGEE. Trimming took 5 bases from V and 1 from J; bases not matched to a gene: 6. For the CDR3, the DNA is TGTGCCAGCAGAGCGGGAGGGGAACCATCCTACAATGAGCAGTTCTTC. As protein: CASRAGGEPSYNEQFF.

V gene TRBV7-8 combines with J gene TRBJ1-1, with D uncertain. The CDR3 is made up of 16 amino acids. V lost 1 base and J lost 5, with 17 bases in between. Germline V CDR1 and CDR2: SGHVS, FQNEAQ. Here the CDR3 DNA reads TGTGCCAGCAGCTTAGATCTTTACAGACGGGGAACTGAAGCTTTCTTT. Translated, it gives CASSLDLYRRGTEAFF.

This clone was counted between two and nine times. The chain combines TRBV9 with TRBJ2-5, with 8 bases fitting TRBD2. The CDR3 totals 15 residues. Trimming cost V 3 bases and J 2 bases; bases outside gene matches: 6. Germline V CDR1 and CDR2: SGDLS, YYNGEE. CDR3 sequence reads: CASSASGTRQETQYF. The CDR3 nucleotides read TGTGCCAGCAGCGCGTCCGGGACTAGACAAGAGACCCAGTACTTC.

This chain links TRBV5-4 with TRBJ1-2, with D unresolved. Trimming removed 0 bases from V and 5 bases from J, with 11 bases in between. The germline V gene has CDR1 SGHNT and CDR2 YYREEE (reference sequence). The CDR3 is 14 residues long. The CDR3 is CASSLAQVEYGYTF. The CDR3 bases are TGTGCCAGCAGCTTGGCGCAGGTAGAGTATGGCTACACCTTC. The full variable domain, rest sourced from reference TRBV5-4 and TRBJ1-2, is ETGVTQSPTHLIKTRGQQVTLRCSSQSGHNTVSWYQQALGQGPQFIFQYYREEENGRGNFPPRFSGLQFPNYSSELNVNALELDDSALYLCASSLAQVEYGYTFGSGTRLTVV.

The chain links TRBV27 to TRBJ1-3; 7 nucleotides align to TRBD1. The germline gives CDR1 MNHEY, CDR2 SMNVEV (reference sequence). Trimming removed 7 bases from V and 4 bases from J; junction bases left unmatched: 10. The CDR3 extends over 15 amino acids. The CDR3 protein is CASKSAGTAGNTIYF. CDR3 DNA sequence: TGTGCCAGCAAGAGTGCCGGGACAGCAGGAAACACCATATATTTT.

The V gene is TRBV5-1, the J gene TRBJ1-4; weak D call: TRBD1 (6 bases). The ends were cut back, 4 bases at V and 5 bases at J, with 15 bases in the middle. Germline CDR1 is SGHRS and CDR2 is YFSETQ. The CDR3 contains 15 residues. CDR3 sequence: CASSRWTAKNEKLFF. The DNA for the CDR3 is TGCGCCAGCAGCCGATGGACAGCGAAGAATGAAAAACTGTTTTTT.

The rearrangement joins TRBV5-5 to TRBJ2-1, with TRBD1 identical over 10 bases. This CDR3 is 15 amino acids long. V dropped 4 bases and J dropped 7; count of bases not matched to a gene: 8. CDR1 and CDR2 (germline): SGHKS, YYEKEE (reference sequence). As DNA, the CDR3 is TGTGCCAGCAGCATCCGACAGGGGGCATGGAATGAGCAGTTCTTC. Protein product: CASSIRQGAWNEQFF.

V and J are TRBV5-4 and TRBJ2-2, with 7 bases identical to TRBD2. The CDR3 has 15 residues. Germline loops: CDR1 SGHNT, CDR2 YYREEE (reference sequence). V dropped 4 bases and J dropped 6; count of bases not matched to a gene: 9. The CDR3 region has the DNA TGTGCCAGCAGCCCGGCGGGGGTTATCTCCGGGGAGCTGTTTTTT. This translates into CASSPAGVISGELFF.

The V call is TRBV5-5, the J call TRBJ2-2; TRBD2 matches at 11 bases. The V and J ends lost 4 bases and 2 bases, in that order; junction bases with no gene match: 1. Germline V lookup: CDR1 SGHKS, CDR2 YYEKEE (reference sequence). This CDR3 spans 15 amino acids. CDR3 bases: TGTGCCAGCAGCCGACTAGCGGGAAACACCGGGGAGCTGTTTTTT. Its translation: CASSRLAGNTGELFF.

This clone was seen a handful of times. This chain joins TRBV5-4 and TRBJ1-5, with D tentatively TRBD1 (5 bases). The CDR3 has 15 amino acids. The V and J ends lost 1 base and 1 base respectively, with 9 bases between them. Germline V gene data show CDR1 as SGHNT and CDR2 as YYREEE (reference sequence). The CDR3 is CASSLWGGSNQPQHF. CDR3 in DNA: TGTGCCAGCAGCTTGTGGGGGGGAAGCAATCAGCCCCAGCATTTT.

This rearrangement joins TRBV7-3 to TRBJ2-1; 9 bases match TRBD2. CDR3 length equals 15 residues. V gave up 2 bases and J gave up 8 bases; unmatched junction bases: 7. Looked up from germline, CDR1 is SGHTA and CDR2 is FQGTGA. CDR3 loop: CASSLARTSEDEQFF. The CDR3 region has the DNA TGTGCCAGCAGCTTAGCCCGGACTAGCGAAGATGAGCAGTTCTTC.

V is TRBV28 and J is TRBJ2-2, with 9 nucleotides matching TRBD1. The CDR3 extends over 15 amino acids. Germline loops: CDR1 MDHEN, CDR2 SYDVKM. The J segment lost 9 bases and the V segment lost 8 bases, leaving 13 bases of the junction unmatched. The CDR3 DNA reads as TGTGCCAGCGGCACTACAGGGACAGGGTGGAGGGAGCTGTTTTTT. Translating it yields CASGTTGTGWRELFF.

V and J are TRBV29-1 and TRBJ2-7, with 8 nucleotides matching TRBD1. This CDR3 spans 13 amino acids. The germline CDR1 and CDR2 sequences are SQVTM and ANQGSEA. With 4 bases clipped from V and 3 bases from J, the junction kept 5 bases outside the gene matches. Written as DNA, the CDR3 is TGCAGCGTTGTCCGGACAGGGCTCTACGAGCAGTACTTC. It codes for CSVVRTGLYEQYF.